This T cell receptor beta chain was sequenced during a study of T cell responses to AZD1222 COVID-19 vaccine. The study, taken as a whole, reports: Seropositive status at baseline applied to only a handful of AZD1222 recipients.

As to this clone: As yet, its antigen is unknown.

Germline V lookup: CDR1 MNHEY, CDR2 SMNVEV (reference sequence). The CDR3 is 16 residues long. V lost 3 bases to trimming and J lost 6 bases, with 18 bases between them. Clones were sequenced by immunoSEQ multiplex PCR, and TCRdb holds only the in-frame ones, with some missing. The table has roughly 100,000 clones, approximately 89% seen once; the top ten hold over 7.5%. This receptor was taken from an adult in good health. The source was peripheral blood, collected on day 0 of AZD1222 vaccination. The V call is TRBV27, the J call TRBJ2-1; maybe TRBD1 (6 bases). The CDR3 sequence: CASSFWATGSANEQFF. For the CDR3, the DNA is TGTGCCAGCAGTTTCTGGGCTACAGGGTCCGCCAATGAGCAGTTCTTC.